This TCR beta chain is from a study of human T cells and chemical hapten exposure. This clonotype was found a few times. TCRdb ran MiXCR on the RACE reads and lists one entry per CDR3 protein. The sample has over 130,000 distinct CDR3 sequences, approximately 12% seen once. The time point is: patch test 2, 6 weeks after DPC sensitization. Treatment described: therapeutic diphenylcyclopropenone sensitization with weekly scalp DPC. V was pared by 3 bases and J by 9 bases, with 18 bases between. This CDR3 region has 14 residues. Per the germline V gene, CDR1 is GTSNPN and CDR2 is SVGIG (reference sequence).

This TCR was sampled from a woman between 45 and 65 years old with alopecia areata. Some clones in this sample may be carry-over from other donors' samples. The material sequenced was whole blood, taken in connection with sensitization to the hapten diphenylcyclopropenone (DPC). This sequence joins TRBV30 and TRBJ2-1, with TRBD2 as a possible D gene (6 bases). The CDR3 nucleotides read TGTGCCTGGAGGGCGGGACCCCGTAGGGGTGAGCAGTTCTTC. Translation gives CAWRAGPRRGEQFF.